The clone carrying this T cell receptor (beta chain) was counted ten times or more. The source of the sample is a study of early T cells in non-severe SARS-CoV-2 infection. A single record per CDR3 protein comes from TCRdb applying MiXCR to the 5' RACE reads. Of approximately 32,000 distinct CDR3 sequences listed, almost 6% were seen once; the top ten hold about 8%. Sequencing used whole blood. The source of this sequence is an adult who was a healthcare worker with PCR-confirmed SARS-CoV-2 infection or an uninfected control (not recorded which).

The CDR3 spells CASQRQGAANEQFF. The CDR3 nucleotides read TGTGCCTCCCAAAGACAGGGGGCCGCCAATGAGCAGTTCTTC. The V and J genes are TRBV15 and TRBJ2-1; 10 bases line up with TRBD1. The germline gives CDR1 LNHNV, CDR2 YYDKDF (reference sequence). This CDR3 region has 14 residues. V was pared by 11 bases and J by 6 bases, with 10 bases of the junction left unmatched.